Following are 7 T cell receptor beta chains from one sample sequenced in a study of response to subunit inactivated influenza vaccine. In TCRdb, the RT-PCR reads were re-called with MiXCR into one record per CDR3 protein. The sample carries about 520,000 distinct CDR3 sequences, roughly 25% recorded once. The sequences come from CD4+ T cells sorted from PBMCs, collected 5 to 6 days after vaccination. These receptors all come from a man in his fifties or sixties who received an inactivated influenza vaccine.

This clonotype showed up just a few times. This sequence joins TRBV6-5 and TRBJ2-1, with TRBD2 matching over 9 bases. Per germline, CDR1 MNHEY and CDR2 SVGAGI. The V gene end was trimmed by 2 bases and the J gene end by 5 bases; junction bases not matched to a gene: 7. The CDR3 spans 16 residues. The CDR3 coding sequence is TGTGCCAGCAGTTACAGGGCGGGGGGGCCTCACAATGAGCAGTTCTTC. This translates into CASSYRAGGPHNEQFF.

V and J are TRBV6-1 and TRBJ1-1; D gene uncertain. This CDR3 contains 16 residues. Germline assignment: CDR1 MNHNS and CDR2 SASEGT. The germline V and J ends were trimmed by 3 bases and 0 bases, with 14 bases remaining between them. The CDR3 sequence: CASSDQYDTLNTEAFF. The CDR3 DNA follows: TGTGCCAGCAGTGACCAATACGACACCTTGAACACTGAAGCTTTCTTT.

This chain uses TRBV4-1 with TRBJ2-1, with 7 positions matching TRBD2. The germline gives CDR1 MGHRA, CDR2 YSYEKL. With 0 bases clipped from V and 3 bases from J, the junction kept 5 bases outside the gene matches. The CDR3 sequence is 16 residues long. CDR3 amino acids: CASSQELAGLYNEQFF. CDR3 bases: TGCGCCAGCAGCCAAGAATTAGCGGGCCTCTACAATGAGCAGTTCTTC.

The chain couples TRBV5-1 to TRBJ2-2; no reliable D call. The CDR3 loop spans 15 amino acids. Trimming removed 1 base from V and 3 bases from J, with 10 bases in between. Per germline, CDR1 SGHRS and CDR2 YFSETQ. In DNA, the CDR3 is TGCGCCAGCAGCTTGACTAACCGTGACACCGGGGAGCTGTTTTTT. Amino acid sequence: CASSLTNRDTGELFF.

This clonotype has a handful of counts. The V gene is TRBV20-1, the J gene TRBJ1-2; possible D gene TRBD1, 5 bases. CDR3 length: 15 residues. Germline V CDR1 and CDR2: DFQATT, SNEGSKA (reference sequence). The V end was cut by 3 bases, the J end by 0 bases, with 14 bases between. The CDR3 protein is CSARPADRTNYGYTF. The CDR3 region has the DNA TGCAGTGCTAGGCCAGCTGACAGAACTAACTATGGCTACACCTTC.

The CDR3, as DNA: TGTGCCAGCAGCTTAGCTGGCAGTACGAACACCGGGGAGCTGTTTTTT. It translates to CASSLAGSTNTGELFF. The chain recombines TRBV7-9 with TRBJ2-2; D not certain. Germline values: CDR1 SEHNR, CDR2 FQNEAQ (reference sequence). CDR3 length: 16 residues. The ends were cut back, 0 bases at V and 0 bases at J, with 8 bases in the middle.

This clonotype has only a few counts. This chain links TRBV12-3 or TRBV12-4 with TRBJ1-2, with D unclear. The CDR3 is 12 amino acids. Deletions cut 2 bases from V and 7 bases from J, with 8 bases between. In DNA form, the CDR3 reads TGTGCCAGCAGTTTATGGGCTAGTGGCTACACCTTC. Its translation: CASSLWASGYTF.